The source of this TCR beta chain is a study of CD8+CD57+ T cells in acquired aplastic anemia. Overall study: Some 9.9 million reads, on average, were obtained for CD4+ cells from healthy donors.

This clonotype was seen a handful of times. A much larger clone is a single base away; this may be a read error. The V gene's germline CDR1 is SNHLY and CDR2 FYNNEI. The CDR3 runs to 16 residues. Genomic DNA was employed as the template in profiling TCR beta VDJ and CDR3. TCRdb re-called the reads through MiXCR, storing one row per CDR3 protein. The sample shows around 180,000 distinct CDR3 sequences, just under 65% of them seen only once. J is TRBJ2-4 and V is TRBV2; a possible D gene is TRBD2 (6 bases). The TCR was taken from a human donor in good health. What was sequenced was sorted CD4+, CD8+, or CD8+CD57+ T cells (not recorded which) from PBMCs. The CDR3 DNA is TGTGCCAGCAGTGAAGGTTTTTCACTAGCCAAAAACGTTCAGTACTTC. This encodes CASSEGFSLAKNVQYF.